A selection of T cell receptor beta chains follows, all from one sample in a study of CD8+ T cells in alopecia areata. TCRdb's copy holds only in-frame clones and misses some; the assay was immunoSEQ multiplex PCR. The sample contains some 180,000 clones, 40% to 55% of which appear only once. This specimen was CD8+ T cells sorted from blood, taken around week 53, from a patient treated with tofacitinib. The source is a human donor with alopecia areata. CDR3s include the opening cysteine and the closing phenylalanine or tryptophan. The D gene is left open where the match is weak. The size of a clone is reported for some rows only, either as once, few or many, or as a class for expanded clones.

few	12	-	TRBV7-9	TRBJ2-1	CASSRDRDEQFF	TGTGCCAGCAGCCGGGACCGGGATGAGCAGTTCTTC
-	11	-	TRBV20-1	TRBJ2-7	CSARGQNEQYF	TGCAGTGCTAGAGGTCAAAACGAGCAGTACTTC
-	12	-	TRBV7-9	TRBJ2-2	CASSLAYGELFF	TGTGCCAGCAGCCTAGCATACGGGGAGCTGTTTTTT
-	15	TRBD2	TRBV6-5	TRBJ2-7	CASSYGLAGSYEQYF	TGTGCCAGCAGTTACGGACTAGCGGGCTCCTACGAGCAGTACTTC
-	13	-	TRBV6-1	TRBJ1-5	CASSDRGNQPQHF	TGTGCCAGCAGTGACAGGGGCAATCAGCCCCAGCATTTT
-	13	-	TRBV29-1	TRBJ1-1	CSVVGDMNTEAFF	TGCAGCGTTGTTGGTGACATGAACACTGAAGCTTTCTTT
-	19	TRBD1	TRBV29-1	TRBJ2-7	CRSPLTGTGRRVFPYEQYF	TGCCGATCCCCCTTGACCGGGACAGGGAGGCGGGTTTTCCCGTACGAGCAGTACTTC
-	15	-	TRBV14	TRBJ2-7	CASSQDWQTSYEQYF	TGTGCCAGCAGCCAAGATTGGCAGACCTCCTACGAGCAGTACTTC
-	14	-	TRBV7-9	TRBJ2-7	CASSVAVQGLEQYF	TGTGCCAGCAGTGTAGCAGTTCAAGGTCTCGAGCAGTACTTC
-	14	-	TRBV7-2	TRBJ1-4	CASSRQASNEKLFF	TGTGCCAGCAGTCGTCAGGCGTCGAATGAAAAACTGTTTTTT
few	14	-	TRBV28	TRBJ2-7	CASSLTASSYEQYF	TGTGCCAGCAGTCTGACAGCGAGCTCCTACGAGCAGTACTTC
few	14	TRBD2	TRBV7-3	TRBJ2-3	CASSPLGGTDTQYF	TGTGCCAGCAGCCCCCTCGGGGGGACAGATACGCAGTATTTT
few	14	TRBD2	TRBV6-5	TRBJ2-7	CASRPGGSSYEQYF	TGTGCCAGCAGACCCGGCGGGAGCTCCTACGAGCAGTACTTC
-	15	-	TRBV6-5	TRBJ1-5	CASSRGSARNQPQHF	TGTGCCAGCAGTCGGGGCTCTGCCCGGAATCAGCCCCAGCATTTT
many	11	-	TRBV20-1	TRBJ2-7	CSARDNYEQYF	TGCAGTGCTAGGGACAACTACGAGCAGTACTTC
few	13	TRBD2	TRBV2	TRBJ2-3	CASRGTSADTQYF	TGTGCCAGCAGGGGGACTAGCGCGGATACGCAGTATTTT
few	12	-	TRBV5-6	TRBJ2-1	CASTYPGSEQFF	TGTGCCAGCACCTACCCAGGAAGTGAGCAGTTCTTC
-	15	-	TRBV19	TRBJ2-5	CASSIDSNRRETQYF	TGTGCCAGTAGTATCGACTCCAATCGAAGGGAGACCCAGTACTTC
-	14	-	TRBV29-1	TRBJ2-1	CSVGAGYPYNEQFF	TGCAGCGTTGGGGCGGGGTATCCCTACAATGAGCAGTTCTTC
-	14	-	TRBV23-1	TRBJ1-2	CASSPPTRLSGYTF	TGCGCCAGCAGTCCACCTACCAGGCTGAGCGGCTACACCTTC
-	13	TRBD1	TRBV5-6	TRBJ1-2	CASSATGVHGYTF	TGTGCCAGCAGCGCGACAGGGGTCCATGGCTACACCTTC
-	16	-	TRBV7-9	TRBJ2-3	CASSATGYSSTDTQYF	TGTGCCAGCAGCGCGACGGGCTACTCTAGCACAGATACGCAGTATTTT
-	12	-	TRBV6-5	TRBJ2-5	CASSLIQETQYF	TGTGCCAGCAGTCTCATACAAGAGACCCAGTACTTC
few	15	TRBD1	TRBV7-8	TRBJ1-2	CASSLVAGGKGGYTF	TGTGCCAGCAGCTTAGTGGCAGGGGGCAAGGGTGGCTACACCTTC
-	15	TRBD1	TRBV4-2	TRBJ1-5	CASSQVTGAGQPQHF	TGTGCCAGCAGCCAAGTAACAGGGGCGGGTCAGCCCCAGCATTTT
few	15	TRBD1	TRBV4-2	TRBJ2-7	CASSQVGTGTYEQYF	TGTGCCAGCAGCCAAGTGGGGACAGGAACCTACGAGCAGTACTTC
few	13	-	TRBV7-9	TRBJ1-1	CASSRPLNTEAFF	TGTGCCAGCAGCCGGCCCTTGAACACTGAAGCTTTCTTT
-	12	-	TRBV13	TRBJ1-5	CASSKRGQPQHF	TGTGCCAGCAGTAAGAGGGGTCAGCCCCAGCATTTT
-	9	-	TRBV27	TRBJ1-2	CARRGGYTF	TGTGCCAGAAGGGGGGGCTACACCTTC
few	15	-	TRBV25-1	TRBJ2-5	CASSAGLGLWETQYF	TGTGCCAGCAGTGCCGGACTGGGCCTCTGGGAGACCCAGTACTTC
few	14	-	TRBV12-5	TRBJ1-5	CASARSGLGQPQHF	TGTGCTAGTGCCCGGTCCGGGTTAGGTCAGCCCCAGCATTTT
many	12	-	TRBV30	TRBJ1-3	CAWKASGNTIYF	TGTGCCTGGAAGGCCTCTGGAAACACCATATATTTT
-	17	-	TRBV4-3	TRBJ2-1	CASSQERGWASVGEQFF	TGCGCCAGCAGCCAAGAGAGGGGGTGGGCTAGCGTGGGTGAGCAGTTCTTC
-	18	TRBD2	TRBV18	TRBJ2-3	CASSPPSQHGGAWNTQYF	TGTGCCAGCTCACCACCTTCCCAACACGGGGGGGCGTGGAATACGCAGTATTTT
few	13	-	TRBV30	TRBJ2-7	CAWSAGSLYEQYF	TGTGCCTGGAGTGCAGGGTCTCTCTACGAGCAGTACTTC
few	14	-	TRBV4-1	TRBJ1-4	CASSPVGEGEKLFF	TGCGCCAGCAGCCCCGTGGGGGAAGGTGAAAAACTGTTTTTT
few	13	-	TRBV9	TRBJ1-2	CASSPGPYYGYTF	TGTGCCAGCAGCCCGGGACCTTACTATGGCTACACCTTC
few	16	TRBD1	TRBV6-1	TRBJ2-1	CASSEEVRGRDNEQFF	TGTGCCAGCAGTGAAGAGGTCAGGGGGCGCGACAATGAGCAGTTCTTC
-	13	-	TRBV9	TRBJ1-1	CASSADSNTEAFF	TGTGCCAGCAGCGCAGACTCGAACACTGAAGCTTTCTTT
-	15	-	TRBV18	TRBJ1-1	CASSPPGGAVPEAFF	TGTGCCAGCTCACCACCGGGAGGGGCGGTCCCTGAAGCTTTCTTT
few	15	TRBD2	TRBV5-1	TRBJ2-7	CASSLGLAGRYEQYF	TGCGCCAGCAGCTTGGGGCTAGCGGGGCGCTACGAGCAGTACTTC
-	14	-	TRBV25-1	TRBJ2-3	CASSDLGGEDTQYF	TGTGCCAGCAGTGACTTGGGTGGGGAAGATACGCAGTATTTT